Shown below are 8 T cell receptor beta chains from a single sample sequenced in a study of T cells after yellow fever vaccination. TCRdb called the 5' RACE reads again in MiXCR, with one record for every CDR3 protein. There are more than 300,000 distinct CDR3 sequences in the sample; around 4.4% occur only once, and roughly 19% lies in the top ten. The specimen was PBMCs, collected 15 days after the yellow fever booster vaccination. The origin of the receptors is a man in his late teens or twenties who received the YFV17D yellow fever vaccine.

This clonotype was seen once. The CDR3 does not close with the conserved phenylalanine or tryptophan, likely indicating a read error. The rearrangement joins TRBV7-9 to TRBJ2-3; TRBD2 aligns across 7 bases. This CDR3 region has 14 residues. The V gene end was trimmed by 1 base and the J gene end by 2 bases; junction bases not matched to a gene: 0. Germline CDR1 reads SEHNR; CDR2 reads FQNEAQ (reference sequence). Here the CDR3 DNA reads TGTGCCAGCAGCTTAGGGGACTACACAGATACGCAGTATTTG. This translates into CASSLGDYTDTQYL.

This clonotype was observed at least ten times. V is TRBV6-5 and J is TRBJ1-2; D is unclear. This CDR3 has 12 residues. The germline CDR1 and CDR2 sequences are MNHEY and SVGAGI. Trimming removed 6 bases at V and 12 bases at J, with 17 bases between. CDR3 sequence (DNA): TGTGCCAGCAGGACGGGCCGAGCGGGCAACACCTTC. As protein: CASRTGRAGNTF.

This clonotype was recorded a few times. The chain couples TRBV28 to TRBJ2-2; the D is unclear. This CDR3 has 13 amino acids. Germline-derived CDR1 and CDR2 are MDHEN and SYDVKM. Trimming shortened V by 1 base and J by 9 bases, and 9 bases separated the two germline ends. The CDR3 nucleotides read TGTGCCAGCAGTTTATTTAACAGTCGGGAGCTGTTTTTT. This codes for CASSLFNSRELFF.

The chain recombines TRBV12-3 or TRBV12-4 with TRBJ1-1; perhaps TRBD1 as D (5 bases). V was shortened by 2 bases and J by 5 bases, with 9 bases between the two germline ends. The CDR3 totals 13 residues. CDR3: CASSLYEGTEAFF. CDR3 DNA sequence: TGTGCCAGCAGTTTATATGAGGGGACTGAAGCTTTCTTT.

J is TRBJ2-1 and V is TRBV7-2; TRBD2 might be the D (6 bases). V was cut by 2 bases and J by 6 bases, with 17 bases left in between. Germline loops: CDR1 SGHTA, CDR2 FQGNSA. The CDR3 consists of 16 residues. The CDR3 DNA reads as TGTGCCAGCAGCTTATTCGGAGGGGTTGGGTCCAATGAGCAGTTCTTC. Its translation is CASSLFGGVGSNEQFF.

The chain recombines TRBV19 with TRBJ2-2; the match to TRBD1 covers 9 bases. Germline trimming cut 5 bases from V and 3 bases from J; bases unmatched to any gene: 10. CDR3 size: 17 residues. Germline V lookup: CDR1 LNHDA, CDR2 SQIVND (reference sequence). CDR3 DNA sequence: TGTGCCAGTAGTTACCCGTCGGGACAGGGTCACACCGGGGAGCTGTTTTTT. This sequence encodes CASSYPSGQGHTGELFF.

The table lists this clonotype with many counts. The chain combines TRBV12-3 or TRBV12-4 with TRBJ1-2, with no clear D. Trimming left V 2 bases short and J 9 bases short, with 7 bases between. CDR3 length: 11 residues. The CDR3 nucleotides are TGTGCCAGCAGTTTATACGGCAGCTACACCTTC. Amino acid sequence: CASSLYGSYTF.

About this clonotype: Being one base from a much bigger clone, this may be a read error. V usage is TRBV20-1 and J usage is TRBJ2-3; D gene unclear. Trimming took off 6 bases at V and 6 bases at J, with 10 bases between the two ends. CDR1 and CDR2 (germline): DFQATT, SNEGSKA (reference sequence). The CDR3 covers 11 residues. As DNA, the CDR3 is TGCAGTGCCAATATCGGCGATACGCAGTATTTT. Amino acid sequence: CSANIGDTQYF.